This is a list of T cell receptor beta chains from one sample in a study of cytomegalovirus exposure and HLA in healthy donors. TCRdb's copy holds only in-frame clones and misses some; the assay was immunoSEQ multiplex PCR. The sample consists of roughly 180,000 clones, over 60% of them appearing once. The sample was PBMCs. These receptor sequences come from a man aged 50 or older in good health and CMV-seropositive. CDR3s include the opening cysteine and the closing phenylalanine or tryptophan. The order of the fields is J gene, V gene, CDR3 length, D gene, clone size, CDR3 DNA, CDR3 protein. A D gene is named only where the DNA matches it firmly. Clone size is not always given. Where it is, it says once, few, many or a class for expanded clones.

J gene: TRBJ2-1; V gene: TRBV11-2; CDR3 length: 16; D gene: .; clone size: .; CDR3 DNA: TGTGCCAGCAGCCCTTACATAGGGGGGGGTTACAATGAGCAGTTCTTC; CDR3 protein: CASSPYIGGGYNEQFF
J gene: TRBJ2-7; V gene: TRBV28; CDR3 length: 15; D gene: .; clone size: once; CDR3 DNA: TGTGCCAGCAGTTCTCCGCGGAGGTGGATCTACGAGCAGTACTTC; CDR3 protein: CASSSPRRWIYEQYF
J gene: TRBJ1-5; V gene: TRBV5-1; CDR3 length: 16; D gene: TRBD1; clone size: .; CDR3 DNA: TGCGCCAGCAGCTTGGGGGACAGACATAGCAATCAGCCCCAGCATTTT; CDR3 protein: CASSLGDRHSNQPQHF
J gene: TRBJ1-1; V gene: TRBV6-5; CDR3 length: 16; D gene: TRBD1; clone size: .; CDR3 DNA: TGTGCCAGCAGTTACGCCTACAGGGGTATGAACACTGAAGCTTTCTTT; CDR3 protein: CASSYAYRGMNTEAFF
J gene: TRBJ2-7; V gene: TRBV7-3; CDR3 length: 13; D gene: .; clone size: .; CDR3 DNA: TGTGCCAGCAGCTTAAACAGGGAATACGAGCAGTACTTC; CDR3 protein: CASSLNREYEQYF
J gene: TRBJ1-3; V gene: TRBV28; CDR3 length: 15; D gene: .; clone size: .; CDR3 DNA: TGTGCCAGCTCTACCCTCCGGGGAAACCTAAACACCATATATTTT; CDR3 protein: CASSTLRGNLNTIYF
J gene: TRBJ1-1; V gene: TRBV5-6; CDR3 length: 13; D gene: .; clone size: .; CDR3 DNA: TGTGCCAGCAGCTGCGGCCGGGACACTGAAGCTTTCTTT; CDR3 protein: CASSCGRDTEAFF
J gene: TRBJ2-4; V gene: TRBV7-2; CDR3 length: 15; D gene: TRBD1; clone size: .; CDR3 DNA: TGTGCCAGCAGCTTAGGAGGGGGCCCTGGGAACATTCAGTACTTC; CDR3 protein: CASSLGGGPGNIQYF
J gene: TRBJ1-4; V gene: TRBV28; CDR3 length: 20; D gene: .; clone size: .; CDR3 DNA: TGTGCCAGCAGTTCCGGAAAGACGTACACTGGATGGGAGGAGGGTGAAAAACTGTTTTTT; CDR3 protein: CASSSGKTYTGWEEGEKLFF
J gene: TRBJ1-2; V gene: TRBV29-1; CDR3 length: 12; D gene: .; clone size: .; CDR3 DNA: TGCAGCGTTTCTCCAGGGTCGGATGGCTACACCTTC; CDR3 protein: CSVSPGSDGYTF
J gene: TRBJ2-7; V gene: TRBV19; CDR3 length: 14; D gene: .; clone size: .; CDR3 DNA: TGTGCCAGTAGTATCGACTCCCGGTACTACGAGCAGTACTTC; CDR3 protein: CASSIDSRYYEQYF
J gene: TRBJ2-3; V gene: TRBV18; CDR3 length: 14; D gene: .; clone size: few; CDR3 DNA: TGTGCCAGCTCGACCGCGGGGAACACAGATACGCAGTATTTT; CDR3 protein: CASSTAGNTDTQYF
J gene: TRBJ2-1; V gene: TRBV5-1; CDR3 length: 17; D gene: TRBD2; clone size: .; CDR3 DNA: TGCGCCAGCAGCCCCGGGGTTGAGAGCGGGGGGGCGAATGAGCAGTTCTTC; CDR3 protein: CASSPGVESGGANEQFF
J gene: TRBJ1-5; V gene: TRBV5-6; CDR3 length: 17; D gene: .; clone size: few; CDR3 DNA: TGTGCCAGCAGCTTGTGGAGGACCCGAGGGAGCAATCAGCCCCAGCATTTT; CDR3 protein: CASSLWRTRGSNQPQHF
J gene: TRBJ1-3; V gene: TRBV9; CDR3 length: 16; D gene: .; clone size: few; CDR3 DNA: TGTGCCAGCAGCGTTCAAGACACCATTCAAGGAAACACCATATATTTT; CDR3 protein: CASSVQDTIQGNTIYF
J gene: TRBJ2-5; V gene: TRBV6-1; CDR3 length: 18; D gene: .; clone size: .; CDR3 DNA: TGTGCCAGCAGTGACGTGTTGGAAAGGGCCCGGGGGCAAGAGACCCAGTACTTC; CDR3 protein: CASSDVLERARGQETQYF
J gene: TRBJ1-6; V gene: TRBV2; CDR3 length: 13; D gene: .; clone size: few; CDR3 DNA: TGTGCCAGCAGTAGGAGGGCCTCAGAGCCCCTCCACTTT; CDR3 protein: CASSRRASEPLHF
J gene: TRBJ2-5; V gene: TRBV7-9; CDR3 length: 15; D gene: TRBD2; clone size: .; CDR3 DNA: TGTGCCAGCAGCAAGGGGACTAGCGGCAAAGAGACCCAGTACTTC; CDR3 protein: CASSKGTSGKETQYF
J gene: TRBJ1-4; V gene: TRBV5-1; CDR3 length: 14; D gene: .; clone size: few; CDR3 DNA: TGCGCCAGCAGCTTGAGAGGAACTAATGAAAAACTGTTTTTT; CDR3 protein: CASSLRGTNEKLFF
J gene: TRBJ1-1; V gene: TRBV28; CDR3 length: 13; D gene: .; clone size: .; CDR3 DNA: TGTGCCAGCAGTTTATTTGCAGGGATTGAAGCTTTCTTT; CDR3 protein: CASSLFAGIEAFF
J gene: TRBJ1-5; V gene: TRBV18; CDR3 length: 15; D gene: .; clone size: .; CDR3 DNA: TGTGCCAGCTCACCATCCGGACGGGGGAATCAGCCCCAGCATTTT; CDR3 protein: CASSPSGRGNQPQHF
J gene: TRBJ1-6; V gene: TRBV27; CDR3 length: 14; D gene: TRBD1; clone size: .; CDR3 DNA: TGTGCCAGCAGGCGGGACAGGGAGAATTCACCCCTCCACTTT; CDR3 protein: CASRRDRENSPLHF